Shown below are 23 T cell receptor beta chains from a single sample sequenced in a study of identical twins. MiXCR, applied by TCRdb to the 5' RACE reads, yields one record per CDR3 protein. In the table there are around 240,000 distinct CDR3 sequences, approximately 10% of which are singletons. Sequenced sample: memory T cells sorted from blood. The receptors shown here come from a man aged 50-60 years in good health.

This clonotype was observed many times. This chain uses TRBV7-2 with TRBJ2-1, with TRBD2 matching over 11 bases. The CDR3 length is 14 residues. The V and J ends lost 6 bases and 7 bases, in that order; junction bases with no gene match: 5. The germline gives CDR1 SGHTA, CDR2 FQGNSA. CDR3 nucleotide sequence: TGTGCCAGCAGACTTAGCGGGAGGGGTAATGAGCAGTTCTTC. Translated: CASRLSGRGNEQFF.

In this sample, this clonotype turned up a few times. This sequence joins TRBV28 and TRBJ1-2; no reliable D call. Trimming stripped 2 bases from V and 4 bases from J, with 11 bases between. The length of the CDR3 is 14 residues. The germline V gene has CDR1 MDHEN and CDR2 SYDVKM. CDR3: CASSLAPESYGYTF. CDR3 DNA: TGTGCCAGCAGTTTAGCCCCGGAGAGCTATGGCTACACCTTC.

Turning to this clonotype: A much larger clonotype is one base distant, so this may be a read error. In this CDR3 the conserved last residue, phenylalanine or tryptophan, is missing, so a read error is likely. The genes are TRBV20-1 and TRBJ1-1; D gene unclear. The CDR3 loop spans 11 amino acids. Germline loops: CDR1 DFQATT, CDR2 SNEGSKA (reference sequence). The V end was cut by 4 bases, the J end by 3 bases, with 6 bases between. In DNA, the CDR3 is TGCAGTGCTATCGGGTACACTGAAGCTTTCCTT. Its protein is CSAIGYTEAFL.

The chain links TRBV6-2 or TRBV6-3 to TRBJ1-3; D unclear. This CDR3 is 15 amino acids long. The germline V gene encodes CDR1 MNHEY and CDR2 SVGEGT. V was trimmed by 7 bases and J by 0 bases, leaving 13 bases between them. CDR3: CASNEDSHSGNTIYF. CDR3 DNA sequence: TGTGCCAGCAACGAGGACTCACACTCTGGAAACACCATATATTTT.

This clonotype has just a few counts. The V and J genes are TRBV7-9 and TRBJ2-2; the D gene is possibly TRBD1 (5 bases). The CDR3 runs to 16 residues. The V gene lost 3 bases and the J gene lost 1 base, with 12 bases spanning the gap. Germline CDR1 SEHNR, CDR2 FQNEAQ (reference sequence). DNA of the CDR3: TGTGCCAGCAGCTTGAGATCCGACAGGAACACCGGGGAGCTGTTTTTT. It codes for CASSLRSDRNTGELFF.

Ten or more counts support this clonotype. The V and J genes are TRBV5-1 and TRBJ2-7; D uncertain. The CDR3 contains 11 residues. Trimming took off 4 bases at V and 3 bases at J, with 5 bases between the two ends. Per germline, CDR1 SGHRS and CDR2 YFSETQ. The CDR3 loop is CASSDLYEQYF. The CDR3 nucleotides read TGCGCCAGCAGCGACCTCTACGAGCAGTACTTC.

There are many counts of this clonotype. This sequence joins TRBV2 and TRBJ2-6; the match to TRBD1 covers 9 bases. Per germline, CDR1 SNHLY and CDR2 FYNNEI. V dropped 3 bases and J dropped 1; count of bases not matched to a gene: 13. The CDR3 is 20 amino acids. The CDR3 loop reads CASSDPGTGSELSGANVLTF. Here the CDR3 DNA reads TGTGCCAGCAGTGACCCAGGGACAGGGAGTGAACTGTCTGGGGCCAACGTCCTGACTTTC.

This clonotype was seen at least ten times. This chain joins TRBV4-3 and TRBJ2-4; 7 nucleotides line up with TRBD1. Per the germline V gene, CDR1 is LGHNA and CDR2 is YSLEER. CDR3 length equals 13 residues. After removal of 8 bases from V and 0 bases from J, the junction contained 1 base not matched to a gene. The CDR3 nucleotides read TGCGCCAGCGGGGACAGAGCCAAAAACATTCAGTACTTC. Translated: CASGDRAKNIQYF.

This clonotype showed up many times. The chain employs TRBV20-1 and TRBJ2-1, with a tentative D call TRBD1 (6 bases). V was cut by 0 bases and J by 8 bases, with 17 bases left in between. The CDR3 extends over 15 amino acids. Germline CDR1 and CDR2: DFQATT and SNEGSKA (reference sequence). CDR3 in DNA: TGCAGTGCTAGAGACCAGGGGCCCGTAGGGGATGAGCAGTTCTTC. Translated: CSARDQGPVGDEQFF.

This clonotype was detected ten times or more. J is TRBJ2-7 and V is TRBV6-2 or TRBV6-3; the D call may be TRBD1 or TRBD2 (5 bases each). V lost 2 bases and J lost 7, with 15 bases in between. This CDR3 region has 14 residues. Germline CDR1 is MNHEY and CDR2 is SVGEGT. For the CDR3, the DNA is TGTGCCAGCAGTTACATCCCCGGTTGGGGGGAGCAGTACTTC. Protein: CASSYIPGWGEQYF.

This clonotype was observed many times. This chain joins TRBV6-6 and TRBJ2-5, with 8 bases lining up with TRBD1. The V gene's germline CDR1 is MNHNY and CDR2 SVGAGI (reference sequence). V was clipped by 7 bases and J by 4 bases; unmatched bases: 5. CDR3 length: 13 residues. The CDR3 nucleotides are TGTGCCAGCAACTTACAGGGGGGAGAGACCCAGTACTTC. Protein sequence: CASNLQGGETQYF.

This clonotype was detected ten times or more. This rearrangement joins TRBV3-1 to TRBJ2-1; 7 bases agree with TRBD2. Trimming at V came to 1 base and at J to 0 bases, leaving 9 bases not matched to a gene. The CDR3 has 18 amino acids. Germline assignment: CDR1 LGHDT and CDR2 YNNKEL (reference sequence). As DNA, the CDR3 is TGTGCCAGCAGCCAAGCCTCTAGCGGTCCTAGCTCCTACAATGAGCAGTTCTTC. It codes for CASSQASSGPSSYNEQFF.

This clonotype was recorded at least ten times. The rearrangement uses TRBV18 and TRBJ2-7; D may match TRBD1 or TRBD2 (5 bases each). Trimming stripped 3 bases from V and 3 bases from J, with 9 bases between. This CDR3 comprises 13 residues. The germline V gene encodes CDR1 KGHSH and CDR2 LQKENI. This chain's CDR3 is CASSPGVFYEQYF. The CDR3, as DNA: TGTGCCAGCTCACCGGGGGTCTTCTACGAGCAGTACTTC.

CDR3 sequence (DNA): TGCAGTGCTCCCGCTCGACAGGCCGTAAATCAGCCCCAGCATTTT. It translates to CSAPARQAVNQPQHF. The chain joins TRBV20-1 to TRBJ1-5, with D possibly being TRBD1 (6 bases). CDR1 and CDR2 (germline): DFQATT, SNEGSKA (reference sequence). V lost 5 bases and J 4 bases, leaving 18 bases between the germline ends. The CDR3 length is 15 residues.

This clonotype was detected a few times. The V gene is TRBV14, the J gene TRBJ2-7, with D tentatively TRBD2 (5 bases). Between the trimmed V and J ends, which lost 1 base and 6 bases, there was a span of 7 bases. The CDR3 is 12 amino acids. Germline loops: CDR1 SGHDN, CDR2 FVKESK. The CDR3 sequence is CASSQGSVEQYF. The CDR3 DNA reads as TGTGCCAGCAGCCAAGGTAGCGTCGAGCAGTACTTC.

The chain combines TRBV18 with TRBJ2-3; D not certain. Deletions cut 0 bases from V and 0 bases from J, with 10 bases between. Germline CDR1 and CDR2: KGHSH and LQKENI. This CDR3 has 16 amino acids. CDR3 sequence reads: CASSPPTARSTDTQYF. The CDR3 DNA reads TGTGCCAGCTCACCACCGACCGCGCGGAGCACAGATACGCAGTATTTT.

This clonotype came up a few times. The J gene is TRBJ1-1, the V gene TRBV29-1, with D possibly matching TRBD1 (5 bases). Germline V CDR1 and CDR2: SQVTM, ANQGSEA. CDR3 length: 12 residues. The V end lost 8 bases, the J end lost 4 bases, and 14 bases lay between the germline ends. The CDR3 protein is CSLGQGGTEAFF. The CDR3 region has the DNA TGCAGCCTTGGGCAGGGAGGCACTGAAGCTTTCTTT.

Ten or more counts support this clonotype. The rearrangement joins TRBV29-1 to TRBJ2-1, with 9 positions matching TRBD2. V lost 7 bases and J lost 3; bases outside the gene matches: 10. The CDR3 is 15 amino acids. Germline-derived CDR1 and CDR2 are SQVTM and ANQGSEA. The CDR3 reads CSASTGTSSYNEQFF. CDR3 DNA sequence: TGCAGCGCCTCAACCGGGACTAGCAGCTACAATGAGCAGTTCTTC.

This clonotype came up many times. The chain couples TRBV5-1 to TRBJ2-1; possibly TRBD1 for D (9 bases). The CDR3 sequence is 15 residues long. V gave up 4 bases and J gave up 12 bases, with 23 bases separating them. The germline V gene has CDR1 SGHRS and CDR2 YFSETQ. The CDR3 DNA follows: TGCGCCAGCAGCCCGGGACAGGGCGGGAGGTGGGCGCAGTTCTTC. It specifies CASSPGQGGRWAQFF.

This rearrangement joins TRBV7-2 to TRBJ2-5; 10 bases are a match to TRBD2. The ends lost 2 bases at V and 6 bases at J; junction bases unmatched: 3. Germline V gene data show CDR1 as SGHTA and CDR2 as FQGNSA. The CDR3 is 14 residues long. CDR3 sequence reads: CASSLSGGAQTQYF. The DNA for the CDR3 is TGTGCCAGCAGCTTAAGCGGGGGGGCCCAGACCCAGTACTTC.

This clonotype showed up just a few times. The V gene is TRBV18, the J gene TRBJ1-1; D might be TRBD1 (6 bases). The CDR3 length is 15 residues. Deletions cut 2 bases from V and 1 base from J, with 11 bases between. Germline values: CDR1 KGHSH, CDR2 LQKENI. DNA of the CDR3: TGTGCCAGCTCACCAGGAACAGGGACGAACACTGAAGCTTTCTTT. It encodes CASSPGTGTNTEAFF.

This clonotype occurred many times. This chain connects TRBV28 to TRBJ1-6; 9 positions agree with TRBD1. This CDR3 has 14 residues. The V gene's germline CDR1 is MDHEN and CDR2 SYDVKM. V gave up 8 bases and J gave up 7 bases; unmatched junction bases: 6. The chain's CDR3 is CASGEGQGNSPLHF. The CDR3 region has the DNA TGTGCCAGCGGAGAAGGACAGGGGAATTCACCCCTCCACTTT.

The chain couples TRBV28 to TRBJ2-7, with D possibly TRBD2 on 6 matching bases. Germline V gives CDR1 MDHEN, CDR2 SYDVKM. The CDR3 extends over 17 amino acids. Trimming cost V 6 bases and J 0 bases, with 21 bases left between them. CDR3 residues: CASRAPPAGNSSYEQYF. CDR3 DNA sequence: TGTGCCAGCAGGGCTCCCCCAGCGGGTAACAGCTCCTACGAGCAGTACTTC.